The next 19 T cell receptor beta chains were all read from a single sample in a study of cytomegalovirus exposure and HLA in healthy donors (dated by TCRdb to 2016 to 2017). Preparation of the library involved the immunoSEQ multiplex PCR assay. The multiplex PCR relied on a mix of 60 forward primers for TCR Vbeta segments and 13 reverse primers for TCR Jbeta segments. The source is immuneACCESS, and TCRdb retained only in-frame sequences with V and J called. Part of the clones is not carried over; for the studies checked, unresolved V genes explain less than half of this, and the remainder is unexplained. Recorded for this sample are under 150,000 clones; approximately 75% of them occurred a single time. Of the sample, 5% to 7% falls within the top ten clones. The sequencing input was PBMCs. The source is a middle-aged woman in good health and CMV-seropositive.

The chain joins TRBV5-1 to TRBJ1-1, with D maybe TRBD1 (5 bases). Germline V gene sequence: CDR1 SGHRS, CDR2 YFSETQ. The CDR3 is made up of 15 amino acids. Trimming took 3 bases from V and 1 from J, leaving 13 bases between them. The CDR3 coding sequence is TGCGCCAGCAGCTCCTCCAGGGTAGAGAACACTGAAGCTTTCTTT. The encoded protein is CASSSSRVENTEAFF.

The chain has TRBV9 and TRBJ2-1; TRBD2 agrees at 10 bases. The CDR3 has 12 residues. After removal of 4 bases from V and 11 bases from J, the junction contained 3 bases not matched to a gene. Germline V CDR1 and CDR2: SGDLS, YYNGEE. The CDR3 bases are TGTGCCAGCAGCTCGACTAGCGGGCAGCAGTTCTTC. It is translated as CASSSTSGQQFF.

The chain has TRBV7-8 and TRBJ2-7; 7 positions agree with TRBD2. Trimming took 4 bases from V and 6 from J; bases not matched to a gene: 9. The CDR3 has 14 residues. Germline V gives CDR1 SGHVS, CDR2 FQNEAQ. CDR3 nucleotides: TGTGCCAGCAGCTCCGGGGGGTCCCCCTCCGAGCAGTACTTC. Protein product: CASSSGGSPSEQYF.

This clone was picked up one time. The rearrangement uses TRBV6-5 and TRBJ2-1; 7 bases match TRBD1. The CDR3 runs 14 residues. Per germline, CDR1 MNHEY and CDR2 SVGAGI. The ends lost 5 bases at V and 0 bases at J; junction bases unmatched: 1. The CDR3 is CASSEGASYNEQFF. The CDR3 DNA is TGTGCCAGCAGTGAGGGGGCCTCCTACAATGAGCAGTTCTTC.

The V call is TRBV20-1, the J call TRBJ2-7; D is uncertain. The ends were cut back, 4 bases at V and 3 bases at J, with 7 bases in the middle. CDR3 length: 11 amino acids. Germline loops: CDR1 DFQATT, CDR2 SNEGSKA (reference sequence). This chain's CDR3 is CSATTGYEQYF. CDR3 nucleotide sequence: TGCAGTGCTACGACTGGCTACGAGCAGTACTTC.

The genes are TRBV9 and TRBJ1-1, with a weak D call TRBD1 (5 bases). This CDR3 region has 12 residues. Looked up from germline, CDR1 is SGDLS and CDR2 is YYNGEE. V lost 4 bases and J 8 bases, leaving 12 bases between the germline ends. The CDR3 sequence is CASSPGGLEAFF. DNA of the CDR3: TGTGCCAGCAGCCCGGGGGGACTCGAAGCTTTCTTT.

V is TRBV27 and J is TRBJ2-5, with D perhaps TRBD1 (5 bases). Per germline, CDR1 MNHEY and CDR2 SMNVEV (reference sequence). V gave up 3 bases and J gave up 6 bases, with 17 bases separating them. This CDR3 comprises 15 residues. The CDR3 sequence: CASSLGYGAWQTQYF. In DNA, the CDR3 is TGTGCCAGCAGTTTGGGGTATGGGGCCTGGCAGACCCAGTACTTC.

The chain links TRBV7-8 to TRBJ2-5; 10 nucleotides match TRBD2. V lost 3 bases and J lost 1; bases outside the gene matches: 5. Germline V gene lookup returns CDR1 SGHVS and CDR2 FQNEAQ. The CDR3 totals 16 residues. CDR3 residues: CASSLPAGGIQETQYF. The CDR3 nucleotides read TGTGCCAGCAGCTTGCCAGCGGGAGGGATCCAAGAGACCCAGTACTTC.

The V call is TRBV5-6, the J call TRBJ1-5; the D gene is possibly TRBD1 (5 bases). Per germline, CDR1 SGHDT and CDR2 YYEEEE. V was shortened by 2 bases and J by 4 bases, with 10 bases between the two germline ends. CDR3 length: 14 residues. This CDR3 reads CASSFLGQNQPQHF. DNA of the CDR3: TGTGCCAGCAGCTTCCTGGGGCAAAATCAGCCCCAGCATTTT. Full variable domain (remainder filled in from reference TRBV5-6 and TRBJ1-5): DAGVTQSPTHLIKTRGQQVTLRCSPKSGHDTVSWYQQALGQGPQFIFQYYEEEERQRGNFPDRFSGHQFPNYSSELNVNALLLGDSALYLCASSFLGQNQPQHFGDGTRLSIL.

The rearrangement uses TRBV10-3 and TRBJ2-3, with 8 bases fitting TRBD2. This CDR3 comprises 18 residues. Germline CDR1 reads ENHRY; CDR2 reads SYGVKD. J was trimmed by 0 bases and V by 4 bases; bases with no gene match: 12. CDR3 nucleotides: TGTGCCATCAGTGTAATACGGGAGGGCAAGCCTAGCACAGATACGCAGTATTTT. Translated: CAISVIREGKPSTDTQYF.

This chain joins TRBV4-2 and TRBJ1-2; TRBD1 matches at 8 bases. Germline CDR1 and CDR2: LGHNA and YNFKEQ. CDR3 size: 14 residues. Germline trimming cut 3 bases from V and 5 bases from J; bases unmatched to any gene: 5. The CDR3 sequence is CASSQTGVRYGYTF. The CDR3 nucleotides are TGTGCCAGCAGCCAGACAGGGGTCAGGTATGGCTACACCTTC.

This chain joins TRBV4-1 and TRBJ2-1; 8 nucleotides line up with TRBD1. This CDR3 contains 16 residues. CDR1 is MGHRA and CDR2 is YSYEKL in the germline V gene. V shed 0 bases and J 10 bases; nucleotides not matched to a gene: 11. The CDR3 loop reads CASSQDWPGQAGEQFF. DNA for the CDR3: TGCGCCAGCAGCCAAGATTGGCCGGGACAGGCTGGCGAGCAGTTCTTC.

J is TRBJ1-4 and V is TRBV4-1, with D uncertain. Trimming shortened V by 1 base and J by 15 bases, and 18 bases separated the two germline ends. Germline-derived CDR1 and CDR2 are MGHRA and YSYEKL. The length of the CDR3 is 14 residues. This CDR3 is CASSQVLSMTSMFF. As DNA, the CDR3 is TGCGCCAGCAGCCAAGTCTTAAGCATGACAAGTATGTTTTTT.

J is TRBJ2-7 and V is TRBV9, with D maybe TRBD1 (5 bases). CDR3 length: 14 amino acids. CDR1 and CDR2 (germline): SGDLS, YYNGEE. Trimming pared 4 bases from V and 6 bases from J, leaving 17 bases between. CDR3 protein: CASSPSTVAREQYF. CDR3 in DNA: TGTGCCAGCAGCCCCTCGACAGTGGCCCGCGAGCAGTACTTC. Looking up the rest from reference TRBV9 and TRBJ2-7 gives the full variable domain: DSGVTQTPKHLITATGQRVTLRCSPRSGDLSVYWYQQSLDQGLQFLIQYYNGEERAKGNILERFSAQQFPDLHSELNLSSLELGDSALYFCASSPSTVAREQYFGPGTRLTVT.

The chain employs TRBV11-2 and TRBJ1-3, with TRBD1 as a possible D gene (6 bases). CDR1 SGHAT and CDR2 FQNNGV come from the germline V gene. Trimming shortened V by 5 bases and J by 0 bases, and 23 bases separated the two germline ends. The CDR3 runs 19 residues. DNA for the CDR3: TGTGCCAGCAGCATCTCCTCAGCGGGGACAACTTCCTCTGGAAACACCATATATTTT. It encodes CASSISSAGTTSSGNTIYF.

This rearrangement joins TRBV27 to TRBJ2-1; 9 bases are shared with TRBD2. Looked up from germline, CDR1 is MNHEY and CDR2 is SMNVEV (reference sequence). The V gene end was trimmed by 6 bases and the J gene end by 10 bases; junction bases not matched to a gene: 7. The CDR3 loop spans 13 amino acids. CDR3 amino acids: CASRPTSGREQFF. The CDR3 DNA sequence: TGTGCCAGCAGACCGACTAGCGGCAGAGAGCAGTTCTTC.

The chain is built from TRBV11-3 and TRBJ2-5; 8 bases line up with TRBD2. This CDR3 is 15 amino acids long. Losses at the gene ends were 2 bases for V and 2 bases for J; bases not matched to a gene: 4. Germline V gene data show CDR1 as SGHNT and CDR2 as YENEEA. This CDR3 reads CASSLRGGRQETQYF. CDR3 nucleotide sequence: TGTGCCAGCAGCTTAAGGGGCGGGAGGCAAGAGACCCAGTACTTC.

The chain recombines TRBV29-1 with TRBJ2-2, with 8 bases matching TRBD1. The CDR3 runs 12 residues. After removal of 4 bases from V and 6 bases from J, the junction contained 1 base not matched to a gene. In germline, CDR1 is SQVTM, CDR2 ANQGSEA. Written as DNA, the CDR3 is TGCAGCGTTGCAGGGGGCCCCGGGGAGCTGTTTTTT. Its translation: CSVAGGPGELFF.

The genes are TRBV28 and TRBJ2-1; D is perhaps TRBD2 (6 bases). The V end lost 1 base, the J end lost 5 bases, and 12 bases lay between the germline ends. This CDR3 is 15 amino acids long. The germline CDR1 and CDR2 sequences are MDHEN and SYDVKM. CDR3 nucleotide sequence: TGTGCCAGCAGTTTATTGCGGGGCCTAAACAATGAGCAGTTCTTC. Translating gives CASSLLRGLNNEQFF.